Listed below are T cell receptor beta chains from one sample, sequenced in a study of cytomegalovirus exposure and HLA in healthy donors. Profiled with immunoSEQ multiplex PCR; TCRdb holds only in-frame clones, not every one. The data contain tens of thousands of clones, around 97% of them seen just once; the ten biggest clones take up around 1.5%. Material for sequencing was PBMCs. The receptors derive from a woman aged 18-35 years in good health and CMV-seropositive. The CDR3 runs from the conserved cysteine through the conserved F or W. A D gene is named only where the DNA matches it firmly.

D,V,J,CDR3
TRBD2,TRBV5-6,TRBJ2-7,CASRSGLAYEQYF
.,TRBV4-1,TRBJ1-5,CASSHLNENQPQHF
TRBD1,TRBV6-4,TRBJ2-7,CASSAETGSSYEQYF
.,TRBV5-6,TRBJ2-2,CASSYLQGRSTGELFF
TRBD2,TRBV27,TRBJ2-5,CASSARLAVQETQYF
TRBD2,TRBV11-2,TRBJ2-3,CASSAGLSGTDTQYF
.,TRBV5-1,TRBJ2-7,CASSLAYGGEQYF
.,TRBV30,TRBJ1-2,CAQDSNYGYTF
TRBD2,TRBV28,TRBJ2-7,CASTGTSGRAYEQYF
.,TRBV25-1,TRBJ2-1,CASSGTLRPYNEQFF
.,TRBV29-1,TRBJ2-5,CSVVLFGGLSMAQYF
TRBD2,TRBV7-6,TRBJ2-1,CASSASGRFNEQFF
.,TRBV6-5,TRBJ1-2,CASRSTPGQPYGYTF
.,TRBV2,TRBJ2-1,CASSPNRFGGIDNEQFF
.,TRBV28,TRBJ1-2,CASSSLDTSPAFRNYGYTF
TRBD2,TRBV10-3,TRBJ2-5,CAISRTSRETQYF
.,TRBV28,TRBJ1-2,CASRPGQYHGYTF
TRBD1,TRBV18,TRBJ2-3,CASSRYRDSSTDTQYF
.,TRBV5-1,TRBJ2-2,CASSLGGPGELFF
TRBD2,TRBV28,TRBJ2-1,CASSLASGYNEQFF
TRBD1,TRBV6-5,TRBJ1-2,CASSAQGASLGYTF
.,TRBV7-7,TRBJ2-1,CASSLEPADEQFF
TRBD1,TRBV27,TRBJ1-2,CASSRGQGLDGYTF
.,TRBV9,TRBJ1-2,CASSVGASNYGYTF
TRBD2,TRBV9,TRBJ2-1,CASSGWTSGYNEQFF
.,TRBV2,TRBJ2-3,CASLLGTDTQYF
TRBD2,TRBV5-6,TRBJ2-6,CASSLGGRTGANVLTF
.,TRBV28,TRBJ1-5,CASSPNPGHYNQPQHF
TRBD2,TRBV5-1,TRBJ2-3,CASSLGTSGGDTQYF
TRBD2,TRBV5-1,TRBJ2-5,CASSLGTSGVQETQYF
TRBD1,TRBV7-9,TRBJ1-1,CASSLNRGLGTEAFF
.,TRBV19,TRBJ1-2,CASSSTPDTNGYTF
TRBD1,TRBV5-6,TRBJ1-5,CASSLGTGGSNQPQHF
TRBD1,TRBV30,TRBJ2-5,CAWSIPGGMIETQYF
.,TRBV5-6,TRBJ1-1,CASTKGGDTEAFF
.,TRBV18,TRBJ2-7,CASSTGSYEQYF
.,TRBV28,TRBJ2-7,CASRSRGSLYEQYF
.,TRBV19,TRBJ1-2,CASSTFRQVLRGYGYTF
.,TRBV2,TRBJ1-1,CASSERETEAFF
.,TRBV6-1,TRBJ2-1,CASKDRQAPWNEQFF